This entry features one TCR beta chain sequence. The antigen remains undetermined. PCR employed 60 Vbeta and 13 Jbeta primers. Sequenced by immunoSEQ multiplex PCR; TCRdb stores in-frame clones only, minus some. The sample lists about 90,000 clones, more than 60% occurring once. This sample was taken from a study of cytomegalovirus exposure and HLA in healthy donors. Overall study findings and caveats: Prior analysis indicated that the majority of TCR beta V segments exhibited productivity approximately 87% or approximately 30% of the time. Specific recognition of CMV antigens was confirmed in vitro for a few chains (all CMV-associated). In a later analysis, at a false discovery rate of 0.05, some 17,000 TCR beta sequences were associated with HLA alleles.

The length of the CDR3 is 13 residues. Trimming shortened V by 4 bases and J by 6 bases, and 12 bases separated the two germline ends. The germline gives CDR1 MNHEY, CDR2 SMNVEV (reference sequence). Sequencing was performed on PBMCs. This TCR came from a boy aged 5 to 17 in good health and CMV-seronegative. The chain links TRBV27 to TRBJ1-1; D is uncertain. CDR3 sequence reads: CASSSPGFAEAFF. CDR3 coding DNA: TGTGCCAGCAGTTCCCCGGGTTTTGCTGAAGCTTTCTTT.